The 20 T cell receptor beta chains given below trace back to one sample, sequenced in a study of technical replicates of blood from a handful of donors. The method was immunoSEQ multiplex PCR; TCRdb's version includes in-frame clones alone and lacks a portion of them. The table includes roughly 100,000 clones, around 96% detected once. Material for sequencing was T cells isolated from PBMCs. The receptors stem from a human donor in good health.

This clone was counted between two and nine times. This chain links TRBV5-6 with TRBJ2-2; TRBD2 agrees at 9 bases. V lost 5 bases and J lost 3; bases outside the gene matches: 11. CDR3 size: 17 residues. Looked up from germline, CDR1 is SGHDT and CDR2 is YYEEEE. Here the CDR3 DNA reads TGTGCCAGCAGGAGGATACCGGGACTAGCTGACACCGGGGAGCTGTTTTTT. Amino acids: CASRRIPGLADTGELFF.

The rearrangement joins TRBV28 to TRBJ2-5, with 12 bases aligning to TRBD2. The CDR3 is 13 residues long. V shed 7 bases and J 10 bases; nucleotides not matched to a gene: 7. CDR1 and CDR2 from the germline V gene are MDHEN and SYDVKM. The CDR3 sequence: CASNVASGGGQYF. DNA of the CDR3: TGTGCCAGCAACGTGGCTAGCGGGGGGGGCCAGTACTTC.

The V and J genes are TRBV5-1 and TRBJ2-1, with 12 bases identical to TRBD2. Per the germline V gene, CDR1 is SGHRS and CDR2 is YFSETQ. Unmatched junction bases numbered 3, after V lost 4 bases and J lost 4 bases. The CDR3 has 15 amino acids. CDR3 bases: TGCGCCAGCAGCCCCACTAGCGGGAGGTACAATGAGCAGTTCTTC. It translates to CASSPTSGRYNEQFF.

V and J are TRBV7-8 and TRBJ2-2; 9 nucleotides agree with TRBD2. V lost 1 base, J lost 7 bases, and 7 bases stayed unmatched. Germline CDR1 reads SGHVS; CDR2 reads FQNEAQ. This CDR3 spans 16 amino acids. CDR3: CASSLGGLAAGGELFF. The CDR3, as DNA: TGTGCCAGCAGCTTAGGGGGACTAGCTGCTGGCGGGGAGCTGTTTTTT. Using reference TRBV7-8 and TRBJ2-2 for the parts outside the CDR3, the full variable domain is GAGVSQSPRYKVAKRGQDVALRCDPISGHVSLFWYQQALGQGPEFLTYFQNEAQLDKSGLPSDRFFAERPEGSVSTLKIQRTQQEDSAVYLCASSLGGLAAGGELFFGEGSRLTVL.

This clone has only one observation. The rearrangement joins TRBV27 to TRBJ1-4, with D perhaps TRBD1 (6 bases). Between the trimmed V and J ends, which lost 4 bases and 1 base, there was a span of 7 bases. CDR1 is MNHEY and CDR2 is SMNVEV in the germline V gene (reference sequence). The CDR3 length is 14 residues. CDR3 in DNA: TGTGCCAGCAGTTCCAGGGGAACTAATGAAAAACTGTTTTTT. This translates into CASSSRGTNEKLFF.

This clone came up once. This chain uses TRBV14 with TRBJ2-2, with D unclear. V lost 5 bases and J 8 bases, leaving 12 bases between the germline ends. The CDR3 is 13 residues long. Germline lookup yields CDR1 SGHDN and CDR2 FVKESK. CDR3 nucleotide sequence: TGTGCCAGCAGCACAGATTACCTTGGGGAGCTGTTTTTT. As protein: CASSTDYLGELFF.

This chain uses TRBV9 with TRBJ2-5, with 11 bases that match TRBD2. CDR3 length: 19 amino acids. The V segment lost 3 bases and the J segment 1 base; nucleotides outside the gene matches: 14. Germline V gene data show CDR1 as SGDLS and CDR2 as YYNGEE. The CDR3 nucleotides are TGTGCCAGCAGCGGGGACGGGACTAGCGGTCTCTTGTCCCAAGAGACCCAGTACTTC. The encoded protein is CASSGDGTSGLLSQETQYF.

The CDR3 DNA sequence: TGCGCCAGCAGCGGGCTAATCGGGAACACCGGGGAGCTGTTTTTT. Its protein is CASSGLIGNTGELFF. The chain links TRBV5-1 to TRBJ2-2, with D unresolved. Trimming left V 4 bases short and J 1 base short, with 11 bases between. This CDR3 comprises 15 residues. Germline CDR1 is SGHRS and CDR2 is YFSETQ.

CDR3 DNA: TGTGCCAGCAGCCTAAGTAGACAGCAGCCTGATGGCTACACCTTC. Residues: CASSLSRQQPDGYTF. V usage is TRBV5-4 and J usage is TRBJ1-2, with TRBD1 as a possible D gene (5 bases). V was shortened by 4 bases and J by 6 bases, with 19 bases between the two germline ends. Germline V gene data show CDR1 as SGHNT and CDR2 as YYREEE (reference sequence). The CDR3 runs 15 residues.

As to this clone: At one end the junction does not follow the germline gene, possibly because of a read error. The V call is TRBV10-2, the J call TRBJ1-3; 7 bases are a match to TRBD1. There are 14 residues in the CDR3. Germline CDR1 is WSHSY and CDR2 is SAAADI. The CDR3 here is CASQTGSFGNAIYF. The DNA for the CDR3 is TGCGCCAGTCAGACAGGGTCCTTTGGAAACGCCATATATTTT.

The chain employs TRBV7-9 and TRBJ2-3; 9 nucleotides align to TRBD2. CDR3 length: 15 residues. J was trimmed by 3 bases and V by 4 bases; bases with no gene match: 5. Germline V CDR1 and CDR2: SEHNR, FQNEAQ (reference sequence). Written as DNA, the CDR3 is TGTGCCAGCAGCTCCCTAGCGGGAAGGACAGATACGCAGTATTTT. Its translation is CASSSLAGRTDTQYF.

This chain uses TRBV11-2 with TRBJ1-1; a weak D match, TRBD1 (5 bases). In germline, CDR1 is SGHAT, CDR2 FQNNGV. This CDR3 contains 13 residues. V was trimmed by 1 base and J by 3 bases, leaving 6 bases between them. The DNA of the CDR3 is TGTGCCAGCAGCTTAGCCAGGGACACTGAAGCTTTCTTT. Amino acids: CASSLARDTEAFF.

This chain connects TRBV6-1 to TRBJ2-7, with unresolved D. Trimming left V 2 bases short and J 4 bases short, with 9 bases between. CDR1 is MNHNS and CDR2 is SASEGT in the germline V gene. CDR3 size: 13 residues. The CDR3 is CASSEYSFYEQYF. CDR3 in DNA: TGTGCCAGCAGTGAATACAGTTTTTACGAGCAGTACTTC.

The chain employs TRBV30 and TRBJ1-5; D call uncertain. Germline CDR1 GTSNPN, CDR2 SVGIG (reference sequence). There are 16 residues in the CDR3. The V and J ends lost 5 bases and 6 bases respectively, with 23 bases between them. The CDR3 sequence is CAWGLSSGVLTQPQHF. CDR3 DNA: TGTGCCTGGGGTCTTTCTTCGGGAGTGCTCACTCAGCCCCAGCATTTT.

This chain links TRBV28 with TRBJ2-1, with unresolved D. V lost 1 base and J lost 4, with 14 bases in between. Germline CDR1 reads MDHEN; CDR2 reads SYDVKM. The CDR3 sequence is 16 residues long. DNA of the CDR3: TGTGCCAGCAGTTTATCCCCGACTGGCCTATACAATGAGCAGTTCTTC. Translation gives CASSLSPTGLYNEQFF.

The chain is built from TRBV5-8 and TRBJ1-1; D is possibly TRBD1 (5 bases). Trimming left V 2 bases short and J 4 bases short, with 9 bases between. CDR3 length equals 13 residues. The germline CDR1 and CDR2 sequences are SGHTS and YDEGEE. The CDR3 sequence is CASSFRVGTEAFF. For the CDR3, the DNA is TGTGCCAGCAGCTTCAGGGTAGGCACTGAAGCTTTCTTT.

V usage is TRBV6-6 and J usage is TRBJ1-1, with a tentative D call TRBD1 (6 bases). Trimming shortened V by 4 bases and J by 1 base, and 7 bases separated the two germline ends. In germline, CDR1 is MNHNY, CDR2 SVGAGI (reference sequence). The CDR3 loop spans 13 amino acids. The CDR3, as DNA: TGTGCCAGCAGTTTGGGACAGAACACTGAAGCTTTCTTT. As protein: CASSLGQNTEAFF.

The chain employs TRBV5-4 and TRBJ1-1; D uncertain. The CDR3 has 14 residues. The V gene's germline CDR1 is SGHNT and CDR2 YYREEE (reference sequence). Between the trimmed V and J ends, which lost 4 bases and 7 bases, there was a span of 17 bases. For the CDR3, the DNA is TGTGCCAGCAGCCCCCCCAACTCGGAGAGTGAAGCTTTCTTT. Translation gives CASSPPNSESEAFF. Drawing the rest from reference TRBV5-4 and TRBJ1-1, the complete variable domain is ETGVTQSPTHLIKTRGQQVTLRCSSQSGHNTVSWYQQALGQGPQFIFQYYREEENGRGNFPPRFSGLQFPNYSSELNVNALELDDSALYLCASSPPNSESEAFFGQGTRLTVV.

V and J are TRBV19 and TRBJ1-1, with D unresolved. Germline V CDR1 and CDR2: LNHDA, SQIVND (reference sequence). There are 15 residues in the CDR3. V lost 2 bases, J lost 1 base, and 11 bases lay in between. CDR3 DNA: TGTGCCAGTAGTATACTCGGGGTGGGGAACACTGAAGCTTTCTTT. It is translated as CASSILGVGNTEAFF. The variable domain in full, with the rest retrieved from reference TRBV19 and TRBJ1-1, is DGGITQSPKYLFRKEGQNVTLSCEQNLNHDAMYWYRQDPGQGLRLIYYSQIVNDFQKGDIAEGYSVSREKKESFPLTVTSAQKNPTAFYLCASSILGVGNTEAFFGQGTRLTVV.

J is TRBJ2-2 and V is TRBV5-5; 9 bases match TRBD1. V shed 4 bases, J shed 3 bases, and the junction held 10 bases outside the gene matches. Germline loops: CDR1 SGHKS, CDR2 YYEKEE (reference sequence). The CDR3 has 17 amino acids. The chain's CDR3 is CASSTAPGQGYTGELFF. The CDR3 bases are TGTGCCAGCAGCACGGCCCCGGGACAGGGATACACCGGGGAGCTGTTTTTT.